This T cell receptor beta chain was observed in a study of blood T cell repertoires in COVID-19. CDR3 length: 16 residues. V lost 4 bases to trimming and J lost 7 bases; unmatched junction nucleotides: 8. Germline CDR1 is MNHEY and CDR2 is SVGAGI. In the original workflow: The authors estimated nucleated cell counts from reference gene primer amplification. Profiling relied on immunoSEQ multiplex PCR, and the TCRdb table lists in-frame clones only, not all of them. That table supplies the V and J calls and clone size; D and trimming were determined from the DNA. This table has fewer than 400,000 clones, around four fifths appearing once.

This TCR came from a man aged 25 to 40 with active or convalescent COVID-19. This chain uses TRBV6-5 with TRBJ2-2, with 11 positions matching TRBD1. Sequencing was carried out using peripheral blood. The CDR3 here is CASSWTGGNVRGELFF. The CDR3 nucleotides are TGTGCCAGCAGTTGGACAGGGGGCAATGTTCGCGGGGAGCTGTTTTTT.